The 14 T cell receptor beta chains in this list originate from one sample, sequenced in a study of blood T cell repertoires in COVID-19. Produced via immunoSEQ multiplex PCR; TCRdb's table is partial and in-frame only. The sample records some 90,000 clones, approximately 70% being singletons. Sequencing was carried out using peripheral blood. The source is a woman aged 55 to 70 in a cohort sampled during active or convalescent COVID-19.

The chain couples TRBV4-3 to TRBJ2-1; tentative D call: TRBD2 (6 bases). Germline CDR1 reads LGHNA; CDR2 reads YSLEER. This CDR3 contains 15 residues. V shed 0 bases and J shed 10 bases, with 16 bases lying between them. The CDR3 spells CASSQDRVVAAEQFF. As DNA, the CDR3 is TGCGCCAGCAGCCAAGATCGGGTGGTAGCGGCAGAGCAGTTCTTC.

This clone has a single count. The chain has TRBV3-1 (or the pseudogene TRBV3-2) and TRBJ2-6; D possibly corresponds to TRBD1 (6 bases). Trimming stripped 3 bases from V and 0 bases from J, with 9 bases between. The CDR3 sequence is 16 residues long. The germline CDR1 and CDR2 sequences are LGHDT and YNNKEL (reference sequence). The CDR3 bases are TGTGCCAGCAGCCACAGGGGTGGCTCTGGGGCCAACGTCCTGACTTTC. Amino acids: CASSHRGGSGANVLTF.

This rearrangement joins TRBV4-1 to TRBJ1-6, with D hard to call. The CDR3 is 16 amino acids. The germline gives CDR1 MGHRA, CDR2 YSYEKL. V was shortened by 0 bases and J by 0 bases, with 6 bases between the two germline ends. This chain's CDR3 is CASSQEQSSYNSPLHF. CDR3 coding DNA: TGCGCCAGCAGCCAAGAACAGAGCTCCTATAATTCACCCCTCCACTTT.

This clone has at least ten counts. This chain connects TRBV11-2 to TRBJ2-1; 7 bases align to TRBD2. CDR1 is SGHAT and CDR2 is FQNNGV in the germline V gene. Trimming at V came to 0 bases and at J to 5 bases, leaving 4 bases not matched to a gene. CDR3 length: 15 residues. CDR3 in amino acids: CASSLDGGYNNEQFF. The CDR3 coding sequence is TGTGCCAGCAGCTTAGACGGGGGGTACAACAATGAGCAGTTCTTC.

The chain uses TRBV9 and TRBJ1-2; TRBD1 is a possible D gene (6 bases). The CDR3 totals 13 residues. The germline gives CDR1 SGDLS, CDR2 YYNGEE. Between the trimmed V and J ends, which lost 0 bases and 8 bases, there was a span of 11 bases. CDR3 DNA sequence: TGTGCCAGCAGCGTAGACACAGGGTTGGGCTACACCTTC. This translates into CASSVDTGLGYTF.

This chain links TRBV7-3 with TRBJ2-7, with 7 positions matching TRBD1. Trimming at V came to 6 bases and at J to 1 base, leaving 9 bases not matched to a gene. From germline, CDR1 is SGHTA and CDR2 FQGTGA. The CDR3 is 15 amino acids. CDR3: CASSQRPGQSYEQYF. The CDR3 DNA sequence: TGTGCCAGCAGTCAGCGGCCGGGACAGTCCTACGAGCAGTACTTC.

The chain has TRBV24-1 and TRBJ1-1; D is perhaps TRBD1 (6 bases). This CDR3 comprises 13 residues. The V end lost 5 bases, the J end lost 1 base, and 7 bases lay between the germline ends. The germline gives CDR1 KGHDR, CDR2 SFDVKD. The CDR3 protein is CATSGTENTEAFF. The CDR3 DNA is TGTGCCACCAGTGGGACAGAGAACACTGAAGCTTTCTTT.

The gene calls are TRBV7-2 and TRBJ2-7; 7 bases agree with TRBD1. The length of the CDR3 is 14 residues. CDR1 and CDR2 from the germline V gene are SGHTA and FQGNSA. J gave up 3 bases and V 3 bases, and 5 bases lay outside the gene matches. CDR3 region: CASSFRQGGYEQYF. DNA for the CDR3: TGTGCCAGCAGCTTTAGACAGGGCGGCTACGAGCAGTACTTC. The full variable domain, in which reference TRBV7-2 and TRBJ2-7 provide the parts outside the CDR3, is GAGVSQSPSNKVTEKGKDVELRCDPISGHTALYWYRQSLGQGLEFLIYFQGNSAPDKSGLPSDRFSAERTGGSVSTLTIQRTQQEDSAVYLCASSFRQGGYEQYFGPGTRLTVT.

The rearrangement joins TRBV11-1 to TRBJ1-5, with D possibly TRBD1 on 5 matching bases. Germline V gives CDR1 SGHAT, CDR2 FQDESV (reference sequence). V shed 5 bases and J shed 3 bases, with 8 bases lying between them. The CDR3 extends over 13 amino acids. This CDR3 reads CASSGGYNQPQHF. In DNA form, the CDR3 reads TGTGCCAGCAGCGGGGGGTACAATCAGCCCCAGCATTTT.

In this sample, this clone is medium-sized (0.01 to 0.1%). The rearrangement uses TRBV2 and TRBJ2-3; a possible D gene is TRBD1 (6 bases). The CDR3 is 14 amino acids. Germline-derived CDR1 and CDR2 are SNHLY and FYNNEI. The germline V and J ends were trimmed by 8 bases and 3 bases, with 15 bases remaining between them. CDR3 sequence reads: CASSIGTITDTQYF. In DNA form, the CDR3 reads TGTGCCAGCTCGATAGGGACAATAACAGATACGCAGTATTTT.

The V and J genes are TRBV12-3 or TRBV12-4 and TRBJ2-5; tentative D call: TRBD1 (5 bases). V lost 2 bases and J lost 5, with 9 bases in between. The CDR3 is 13 amino acids. CDR3 amino acids: CASSLQGWETQYF. The CDR3 coding sequence is TGTGCCAGCAGTTTACAGGGTTGGGAGACCCAGTACTTC.

This clone was observed a handful of times. The chain couples TRBV6-5 to TRBJ1-2, with D possibly being TRBD1 (6 bases). Germline V gene sequence: CDR1 MNHEY, CDR2 SVGAGI. Trimming removed 0 bases at V and 2 bases at J, with 10 bases between. The length of the CDR3 is 15 residues. The CDR3 DNA reads TGTGCCAGCAGTTACTCGATCGGACAGAACTATGGCTACACCTTC. This sequence encodes CASSYSIGQNYGYTF.

In DNA form, the CDR3 reads TGCAGCGTTGCAAACACGGGATTGGCTGAAGCTTTCTTT. Amino acid sequence: CSVANTGLAEAFF. The V and J genes are TRBV29-1 and TRBJ1-1; D call uncertain. V lost 4 bases and J lost 6, with 15 bases in between. CDR3 length: 13 residues. The V gene's germline CDR1 is SQVTM and CDR2 ANQGSEA. The full variable domain, completed using reference TRBV29-1 and TRBJ1-1, is SAVISQKPSRDICQRGTSLTIQCQVDSQVTMMFWYRQQPGQSLTLIATANQGSEATYESGFVIDKFPISRPNLTFSTLTVSNMSPEDSSIYLCSVANTGLAEAFFGQGTRLTVV.

V is TRBV5-4 and J is TRBJ2-6, with TRBD2 identical over 13 bases. From germline, CDR1 is SGHNT and CDR2 YYREEE (reference sequence). The CDR3 sequence is 17 residues long. Trimming cost V 3 bases and J 1 base; bases outside gene matches: 1. The CDR3 nucleotides read TGTGCCAGCAGCTGGACTAGCGGGGGTTCTGGGGCCAACGTCCTGACTTTC. Protein sequence: CASSWTSGGSGANVLTF.